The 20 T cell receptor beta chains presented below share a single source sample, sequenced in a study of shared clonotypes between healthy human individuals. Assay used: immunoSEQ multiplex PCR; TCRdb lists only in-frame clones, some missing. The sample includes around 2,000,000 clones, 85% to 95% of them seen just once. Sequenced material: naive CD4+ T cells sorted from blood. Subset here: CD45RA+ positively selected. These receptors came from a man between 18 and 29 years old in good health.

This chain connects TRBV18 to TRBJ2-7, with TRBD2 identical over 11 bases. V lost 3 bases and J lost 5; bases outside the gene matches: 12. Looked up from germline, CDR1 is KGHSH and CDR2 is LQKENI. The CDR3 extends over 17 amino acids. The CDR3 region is CASSPIPVAGGPNEQYF. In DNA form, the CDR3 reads TGTGCCAGCTCACCCATCCCGGTAGCGGGAGGGCCAAACGAGCAGTACTTC. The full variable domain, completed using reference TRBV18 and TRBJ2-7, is NAGVMQNPRHLVRRRGQEARLRCSPMKGHSHVYWYRQLPEEGLKFMVYLQKENIIDESGMPKERFSAEFPKEGPSILRIQQVVRGDSAAYFCASSPIPVAGGPNEQYFGPGTRLTVT.

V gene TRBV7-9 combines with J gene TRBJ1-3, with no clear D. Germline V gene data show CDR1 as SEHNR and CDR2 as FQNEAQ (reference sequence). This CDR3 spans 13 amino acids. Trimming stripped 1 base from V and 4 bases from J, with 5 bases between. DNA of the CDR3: TGTGCCAGCAGCTTAGGGAAGGGAAACACCATATATTTT. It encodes CASSLGKGNTIYF. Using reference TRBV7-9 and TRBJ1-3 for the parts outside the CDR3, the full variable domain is DTGVSQNPRHKITKRGQNVTFRCDPISEHNRLYWYRQTLGQGPEFLTYFQNEAQLEKSRLLSDRFSAERPKGSFSTLEIQRTEQGDSAMYLCASSLGKGNTIYFGEGSWLTVV.

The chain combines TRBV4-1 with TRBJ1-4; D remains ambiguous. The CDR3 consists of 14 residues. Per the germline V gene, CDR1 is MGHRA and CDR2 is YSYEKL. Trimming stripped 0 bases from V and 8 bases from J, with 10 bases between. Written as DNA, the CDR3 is TGCGCCAGCAGCCAAGATCGGTCGGTAGAAAAACTGTTTTTT. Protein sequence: CASSQDRSVEKLFF.

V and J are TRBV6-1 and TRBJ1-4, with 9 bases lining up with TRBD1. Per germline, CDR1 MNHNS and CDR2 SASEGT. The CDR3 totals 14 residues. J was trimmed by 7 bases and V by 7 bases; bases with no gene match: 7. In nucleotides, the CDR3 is TGTGCCAGCACCCAACAGGGGGCGAGTGAAAAACTGTTTTTT. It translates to CASTQQGASEKLFF.

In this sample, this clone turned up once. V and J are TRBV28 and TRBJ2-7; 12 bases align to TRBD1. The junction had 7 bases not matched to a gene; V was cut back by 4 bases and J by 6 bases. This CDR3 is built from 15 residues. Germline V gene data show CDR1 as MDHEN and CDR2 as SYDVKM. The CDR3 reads CASSSSGTGGFEQYF. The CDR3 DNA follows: TGTGCCAGCAGTTCTTCCGGGACAGGGGGCTTCGAGCAGTACTTC.

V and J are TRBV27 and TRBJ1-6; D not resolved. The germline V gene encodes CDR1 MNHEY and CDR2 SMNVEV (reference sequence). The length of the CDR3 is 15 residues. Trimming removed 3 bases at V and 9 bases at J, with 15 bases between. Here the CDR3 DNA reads TGTGCCAGCAGTTTCGGTCGGGAGGGTACTTCACCCCTCCACTTT. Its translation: CASSFGREGTSPLHF.

CDR3 loop: CASSEGDRGTEAFF. The CDR3 DNA follows: TGTGCCAGCAGCGAGGGTGACAGGGGCACTGAAGCTTTCTTT. V usage is TRBV5-6 and J usage is TRBJ1-1, with 8 bases aligning to TRBD1. V shed 4 bases, J shed 4 bases, and the junction held 6 bases outside the gene matches. Germline CDR1 reads SGHDT; CDR2 reads YYEEEE. The CDR3 is 14 residues long.

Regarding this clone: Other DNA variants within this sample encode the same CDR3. CDR3 DNA: TGTGCCATCAGTGAGTCTGGGGGGCTGGATCAGCCCCAGCATTTT. Its translation is CAISESGGLDQPQHF. The V call is TRBV10-3, the J call TRBJ1-5, with D perhaps TRBD1 (6 bases). The CDR3 length is 15 residues. Germline V gives CDR1 ENHRY, CDR2 SYGVKD. Trimming took off 0 bases at V and 5 bases at J, with 11 bases between the two ends.

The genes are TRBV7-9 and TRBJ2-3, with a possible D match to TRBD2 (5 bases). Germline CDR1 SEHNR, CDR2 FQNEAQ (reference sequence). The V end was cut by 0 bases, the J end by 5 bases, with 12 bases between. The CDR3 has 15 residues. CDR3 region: CASSLAFTRGDTQYF. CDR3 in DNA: TGTGCCAGCAGCTTAGCGTTCACCCGGGGAGATACGCAGTATTTT. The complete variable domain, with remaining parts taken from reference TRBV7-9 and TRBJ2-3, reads DTGVSQNPRHKITKRGQNVTFRCDPISEHNRLYWYRQTLGQGPEFLTYFQNEAQLEKSRLLSDRFSAERPKGSFSTLEIQRTEQGDSAMYLCASSLAFTRGDTQYFGPGTRLTVL.

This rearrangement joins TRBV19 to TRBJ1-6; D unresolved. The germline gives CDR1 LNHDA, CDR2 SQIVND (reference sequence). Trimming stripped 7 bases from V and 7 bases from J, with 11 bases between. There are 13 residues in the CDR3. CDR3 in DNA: TGTGCCAGTAAGTTCTCCACGAATTCACCCCTCCACTTT. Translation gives CASKFSTNSPLHF.

CDR3 coding DNA: TGTGCCAGCAGATCTGGACAGCGAAGACGGAACACTGAAGCTTTCTTT. It is translated as CASRSGQRRRNTEAFF. V and J are TRBV11-2 and TRBJ1-1, with D possibly TRBD1 on 6 matching bases. Germline CDR1 reads SGHAT; CDR2 reads FQNNGV. This CDR3 region has 16 residues. V lost 6 bases to trimming and J lost 1 base, with 18 bases between them.

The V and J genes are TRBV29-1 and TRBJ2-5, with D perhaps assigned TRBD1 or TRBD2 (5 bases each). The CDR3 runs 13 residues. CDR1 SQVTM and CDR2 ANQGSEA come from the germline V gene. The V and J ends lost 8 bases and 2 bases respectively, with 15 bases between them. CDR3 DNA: TGCAGCCTTCGGGGCGTTGGGCAAGAGACCCAGTACTTC. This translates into CSLRGVGQETQYF.

CDR3 DNA: TGTGCCAGCAGCTTGCCAGCGGGGAGCACAGATACGCAGTATTTT. Translated: CASSLPAGSTDTQYF. The V and J genes are TRBV5-4 and TRBJ2-3, with 7 bases aligning to TRBD2. V trimming: 1 base; J trimming: 0 bases; junction bases outside the gene matches: 2. The CDR3 totals 15 residues. Germline CDR1 reads SGHNT; CDR2 reads YYREEE (reference sequence).

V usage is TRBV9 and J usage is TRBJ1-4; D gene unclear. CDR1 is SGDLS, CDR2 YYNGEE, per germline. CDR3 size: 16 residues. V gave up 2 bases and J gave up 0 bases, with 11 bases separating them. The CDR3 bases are TGTGCCAGCAGCGTCGGTAGACCTGCAACTAATGAAAAACTGTTTTTT. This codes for CASSVGRPATNEKLFF.

The CDR3 sequence: CASSLYYEQYF. The CDR3 coding sequence is TGTGCCAGCAGCCTCTATTACGAGCAGTACTTC. This chain links TRBV21-1 with TRBJ2-7; the table's D call, TRBD2, has no DNA check behind it. TRBV21-1 is an annotated pseudogene. The CDR3 is 11 residues long.

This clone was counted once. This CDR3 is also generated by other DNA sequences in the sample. This CDR3 is CASSPGQGYGYTF. The CDR3 coding sequence is TGTGCCAGCAGCCCGGGACAGGGCTATGGCTACACCTTC. V gene TRBV9 combines with J gene TRBJ1-2; 9 bases fit TRBD1. The junction had 2 bases not matched to a gene; V was cut back by 4 bases and J by 4 bases. Germline CDR1 is SGDLS and CDR2 is YYNGEE. The CDR3 extends over 13 amino acids.

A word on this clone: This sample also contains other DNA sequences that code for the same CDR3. The CDR3 DNA sequence: TGTGCCTGGAGTCCAGACCGAGCCTACGAGCAGTACTTC. Its translation: CAWSPDRAYEQYF. The chain recombines TRBV30 with TRBJ2-7; D is uncertain. Germline CDR1 reads GTSNPN; CDR2 reads SVGIG (reference sequence). Trimming removed 2 bases at V and 2 bases at J, with 10 bases between. CDR3 length: 13 amino acids.

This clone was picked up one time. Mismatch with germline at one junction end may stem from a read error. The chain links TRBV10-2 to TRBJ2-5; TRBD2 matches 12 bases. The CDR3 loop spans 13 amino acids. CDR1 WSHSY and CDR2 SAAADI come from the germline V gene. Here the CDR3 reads CASSDVGTSGWNF. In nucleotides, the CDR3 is TGCGCCAGCAGTGATGTAGGGACTAGCGGGTGGAACTTC.

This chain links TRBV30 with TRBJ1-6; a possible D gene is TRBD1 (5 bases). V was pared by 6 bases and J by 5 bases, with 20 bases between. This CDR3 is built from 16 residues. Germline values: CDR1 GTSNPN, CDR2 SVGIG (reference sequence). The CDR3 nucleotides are TGTGCCTGTCCGAACCCGGGGGGAGGGAATAATTCACCCCTCCACTTT. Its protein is CACPNPGGGNNSPLHF.

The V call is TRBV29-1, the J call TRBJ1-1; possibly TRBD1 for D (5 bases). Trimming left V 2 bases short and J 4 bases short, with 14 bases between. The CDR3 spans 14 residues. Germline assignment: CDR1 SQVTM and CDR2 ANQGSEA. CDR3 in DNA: TGCAGCGTTGAAACGGCGGGCGGGGGCACTGAAGCTTTCTTT. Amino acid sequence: CSVETAGGGTEAFF. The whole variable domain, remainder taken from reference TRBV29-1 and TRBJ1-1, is SAVISQKPSRDICQRGTSLTIQCQVDSQVTMMFWYRQQPGQSLTLIATANQGSEATYESGFVIDKFPISRPNLTFSTLTVSNMSPEDSSIYLCSVETAGGGTEAFFGQGTRLTVV.